Shown below are 7 T cell receptor beta chains from a single sample sequenced in a study of blood T cell repertoires in COVID-19. Libraries were prepared by immunoSEQ multiplex PCR; TCRdb keeps only in-frame clonotypes and omits some of them. Of fewer than 250,000 clones listed, around 80% are singletons. The sequenced sample consisted of peripheral blood. All receptors derive from a woman aged 60-70 years with COVID-19, enrolled during active disease.

The genes are TRBV18 and TRBJ2-1, with TRBD2 matching 7 bases. The CDR3 sequence is 17 residues long. Germline V CDR1 and CDR2: KGHSH, LQKENI. J lost 4 bases, V lost 2 bases, and 11 bases had no gene match. For the CDR3, the DNA is TGTGCCAGCTCACCAAAGGAGGGAGGGCCGAAGTACAATGAGCAGTTCTTC. It translates to CASSPKEGGPKYNEQFF.

The rearrangement links TRBV3-1 (or the pseudogene TRBV3-2) to TRBJ1-1; 7 bases match TRBD1. This CDR3 is 13 amino acids long. J was trimmed by 7 bases and V by 7 bases; bases with no gene match: 9. Germline V CDR1 and CDR2: LGHDT, YNNKEL (reference sequence). The CDR3 DNA sequence: TGTGCCAGCACCCGAAGGGGGCGCGGTGAAGCTTTCTTT. Protein product: CASTRRGRGEAFF.

The genes are TRBV24-1 and TRBJ1-6, with D hard to call. V dropped 5 bases and J dropped 6 bases, with 10 bases sitting between them. This CDR3 region has 14 residues. Germline V CDR1 and CDR2: KGHDR, SFDVKD. CDR3 bases: TGTGCCACCAGTGGGGAGTTTCGTAATTCACCCCTCCACTTT. It is translated as CATSGEFRNSPLHF.

The genes are TRBV4-1 and TRBJ1-4, with TRBD1 matching 9 bases. The J segment lost 7 bases and the V segment lost 0 bases, leaving 9 bases of the junction unmatched. CDR1 is MGHRA and CDR2 is YSYEKL in the germline V gene. CDR3 length equals 17 residues. The CDR3 reads CASSQDRVGQGSEKLFF. The CDR3 DNA reads as TGCGCCAGCAGCCAAGATAGGGTGGGACAGGGAAGTGAAAAACTGTTTTTT.

The chain combines TRBV7-3 with TRBJ2-7; TRBD1 matches at 7 bases. There are 15 residues in the CDR3. Unmatched junction bases numbered 8, after V lost 5 bases and J lost 1 base. Germline assignment: CDR1 SGHTA and CDR2 FQGTGA. The CDR3 sequence: CASSKSRDRSYEQYV. The DNA for the CDR3 is TGTGCCAGCAGCAAGAGCCGGGACAGATCCTACGAGCAGTACGTC.

The chain combines TRBV7-5 with TRBJ2-3; the table calls TRBD2, which could not be checked here. TRBV7-5 is reported as a pseudogene. CDR3 length equals 16 residues. The CDR3 loop reads CAKPTKGIAGGDTQYF. CDR3 DNA sequence: TGTGCCAAGCCCACCAAGGGCATAGCGGGGGGGGATACGCAGTATTTT.

The J gene is TRBJ1-4, the V gene TRBV10-3; 7 bases are shared with TRBD1. V was pared by 3 bases and J by 8 bases, with 12 bases of the junction left unmatched. Germline values: CDR1 ENHRY, CDR2 SYGVKD. The CDR3 loop spans 16 amino acids. The CDR3 coding sequence is TGTGCCATCAGTGAAAGCAGAGACAGGGTAGGAGAAAAACTGTTTTTT. Amino acid sequence: CAISESRDRVGEKLFF.